Listed below are T cell receptor beta chains from one sample, sequenced in a study of OX40 agonist ivuxolimab in advanced cancers. Assay: immunoSEQ multiplex PCR; the TCRdb copy retains only in-frame clones and omits some. The sample lists more than 35,000 clones; roughly 91% were seen once. The starting material was CD4+ or CD8+ T cells sorted from blood, obtained in a trial of the OX40 agonist ivuxolimab. These receptors were taken from an adult with an advanced solid tumor such as melanoma, head and neck, liver or kidney cancer. The CDR3 runs from the conserved cysteine through the conserved F or W. The order of the fields is V gene, clone size, D gene, J gene, CDR3 DNA, CDR3 protein. A D gene is named only where the DNA matches it firmly. The size field is filled for only some rows; it gives once, few, many or a size class.

V: TRBV2; size: NA; D: NA; J: TRBJ1-5; DNA: TGTGCCAGCAGTGAAGAAGGGACGGCCCTCAATCAGCCCCAGCATTTT; CDR3: CASSEEGTALNQPQHF
V: TRBV15; size: NA; D: NA; J: TRBJ2-1; DNA: TGTGCCACCAGCAGAGATACAGGGCGGCAGTTCTTC; CDR3: CATSRDTGRQFF
V: TRBV6-4; size: NA; D: TRBD1; J: TRBJ1-4; DNA: TGTGCCAGCAGTGACACTCCGGGACAGGGGGGAACGACTAATGAAAAACTGTTTTTT; CDR3: CASSDTPGQGGTTNEKLFF
V: TRBV29-1; size: NA; D: NA; J: TRBJ2-5; DNA: TGCAGCGTTGAAGAACAGCAAGAGACCCAGTACTTC; CDR3: CSVEEQQETQYF
V: TRBV4-3; size: NA; D: TRBD1; J: TRBJ1-6; DNA: TGCGCCAGCAGCCTATTGATCAGGGGGTCAAATTCACCCCTCCACTTT; CDR3: CASSLLIRGSNSPLHF
V: TRBV5-4; size: NA; D: NA; J: TRBJ2-1; DNA: TGTGCCAGCAGCTTGGAAGTGGAGTCCTACAATGAGCAGTTCTTC; CDR3: CASSLEVESYNEQFF
V: TRBV19; size: NA; D: NA; J: TRBJ1-2; DNA: TGTGCCAGTAGTATACGGGACTATGGCTACACCTTC; CDR3: CASSIRDYGYTF
V: TRBV7-3; size: few; D: NA; J: TRBJ2-1; DNA: TGTGCCAGCAGCTTAATCGGCAGCTACAATGAGCAGTTCTTC; CDR3: CASSLIGSYNEQFF
V: TRBV7-3; size: NA; D: NA; J: TRBJ2-1; DNA: TGTGCCAGCAGCATTAGCCGACAGGGAGGCTCCTACAATGAGCAGTTCTTC; CDR3: CASSISRQGGSYNEQFF
V: TRBV7-6; size: NA; D: NA; J: TRBJ1-4; DNA: TGTGCCAGCAGCCGAATTCCCGGTGAAAAACTGTTTTTT; CDR3: CASSRIPGEKLFF
V: TRBV28; size: NA; D: NA; J: TRBJ1-1; DNA: TGTGCCAGCAGTGCCTTACAGATGAACACTGAAGCTTTCTTT; CDR3: CASSALQMNTEAFF